These 26 T cell receptor beta chains were all obtained from the same sample, sequenced in a study of T-cell reconstitution after alpha-beta-depleted transplantation in children. Unique molecular identifiers were incorporated when the TCRbeta library was constructed. TCRdb re-derived calls from the PCR reads in MiXCR, one entry per CDR3 protein. The repertoire holds around 190,000 distinct CDR3 sequences, approximately 6.3% seen once, with less than 7% in the top ten. Sequenced here: PBMCs, sampled before TCRalphabeta/CD19-depleted stem cell transplant. The receptors originated from a boy under 10 years old with acute lymphoblastic leukemia, due to receive a stem cell transplant.

This clonotype was counted at least ten times. The V call is TRBV5-1, the J call TRBJ2-7; D gene uncertain. This CDR3 comprises 12 residues. V dropped 3 bases and J dropped 6 bases, with 10 bases sitting between them. CDR1 is SGHRS, CDR2 YFSETQ, per germline. The CDR3 loop is CASSSEEPEQYF. In nucleotides, the CDR3 is TGCGCCAGCAGCTCCGAGGAACCCGAGCAGTACTTC.

This clonotype occurred a few times. The J gene is TRBJ2-5, the V gene TRBV28, with 7 nucleotides matching TRBD2. J was trimmed by 2 bases and V by 8 bases; bases with no gene match: 8. This CDR3 region has 14 residues. Germline lookup yields CDR1 MDHEN and CDR2 SYDVKM. Here the CDR3 DNA reads TGTGCCAGCGGGGGGGAGGGCCCGCAAGAGACCCAGTACTTC. It encodes CASGGEGPQETQYF.

Many counts were recorded for this clonotype. The V and J genes are TRBV29-1 and TRBJ1-1; D not certain. V lost 2 bases and J lost 3, with 16 bases in between. The CDR3 contains 15 residues. The V gene's germline CDR1 is SQVTM and CDR2 ANQGSEA. This CDR3 is CSVENPTGRDTEAFF. CDR3 nucleotides: TGCAGCGTTGAAAACCCGACCGGGAGAGACACTGAAGCTTTCTTT.

This clonotype has a count of ten or more. This chain links TRBV28 with TRBJ1-5; no firm D call. The V gene's germline CDR1 is MDHEN and CDR2 SYDVKM. The CDR3 extends over 16 amino acids. Trimming shortened V by 6 bases and J by 5 bases, and 20 bases separated the two germline ends. CDR3 DNA: TGTGCCAGCAGACCTGCCGGAGCCATCTCTTATCAGCCCCAGCATTTT. Protein sequence: CASRPAGAISYQPQHF.

This clonotype was counted only a few times. This chain connects TRBV30 to TRBJ2-2; D remains unclear. The germline V and J ends were trimmed by 0 bases and 7 bases, with 9 bases remaining between them. This CDR3 has 13 residues. Germline V gene sequence: CDR1 GTSNPN, CDR2 SVGIG (reference sequence). DNA for the CDR3: TGTGCCTGGAGTGTACTTCTGGACGGGGAGCTGTTTTTT. It specifies CAWSVLLDGELFF.

This clonotype came up many times. In this CDR3 the conserved last residue, phenylalanine or tryptophan, is missing, so a read error is likely. It is unclear where the CDR3 begins or ends on the DNA, so no DNA is shown, and the CDR3 is as TCRdb lists it. The chain has TRBV7-3 and TRBJ2-4; the DNA was not used to check the table's D call, TRBD1. Per the germline V gene, CDR1 is SGHTA and CDR2 is FQGTGA. The CDR3 contains 12 residues when both ends are counted. CDR3 residues: CASSLTGTGDSV.

At least ten counts were recorded for this clonotype. This rearrangement joins TRBV7-9 to TRBJ1-2, with TRBD1 as a possible D gene (5 bases). From germline, CDR1 is SEHNR and CDR2 FQNEAQ (reference sequence). V was shortened by 2 bases and J by 6 bases, with 10 bases between the two germline ends. The length of the CDR3 is 13 residues. The CDR3, as DNA: TGTGCCAGCAGCTTATCTACAGGTGATGGCTACACCTTC. Translation: CASSLSTGDGYTF. The full variable domain, rest sourced from reference TRBV7-9 and TRBJ1-2, is DTGVSQNPRHKITKRGQNVTFRCDPISEHNRLYWYRQTLGQGPEFLTYFQNEAQLEKSRLLSDRFSAERPKGSFSTLEIQRTEQGDSAMYLCASSLSTGDGYTFGSGTRLTVV.

This chain joins TRBV11-2 and TRBJ2-5, with 8 bases fitting TRBD1. V lost 7 bases and J lost 3; bases outside the gene matches: 13. This CDR3 comprises 16 residues. Germline lookup yields CDR1 SGHAT and CDR2 FQNNGV. CDR3 region: CASTKLRTGSEETQYF. In DNA, the CDR3 is TGTGCCAGCACCAAATTAAGGACAGGGAGCGAAGAGACCCAGTACTTC.

This clonotype has at least ten counts. V and J are TRBV29-1 and TRBJ2-7; D gene ambiguous. The germline CDR1 and CDR2 sequences are SQVTM and ANQGSEA. V lost 4 bases and J lost 0, with 10 bases in between. This CDR3 region has 13 residues. The CDR3 protein is CSVALTSSYEQYF. CDR3 DNA: TGCAGCGTTGCCCTCACGTCCTCCTACGAGCAGTACTTC.

The chain is built from TRBV20-1 and TRBJ2-1; TRBD2 matches 13 bases. Unmatched junction bases numbered 9, after V lost 6 bases and J lost 1 base. Germline CDR1 and CDR2: DFQATT and SNEGSKA (reference sequence). This CDR3 contains 17 residues. CDR3 sequence reads: CSAHDGLAGASYNEQFF. The CDR3 DNA reads TGCAGTGCCCACGATGGACTAGCGGGGGCTTCCTACAATGAGCAGTTCTTC.

There are many counts of this clonotype. The chain uses TRBV4-2 and TRBJ2-7; 12 bases align to TRBD1. The CDR3 length is 16 residues. Germline CDR1 and CDR2: LGHNA and YNFKEQ. V gave up 1 base and J gave up 3 bases; unmatched junction bases: 4. In nucleotides, the CDR3 is TGTGCCAGCAGCCAAGGGGACAGGGGGCCGGACTACGAGCAGTACTTC. The encoded protein is CASSQGDRGPDYEQYF.

Here the CDR3 DNA reads TGTGCCAGCAGCCATATTAGGAGCTATGGCTACACCTTC. Protein: CASSHIRSYGYTF. V and J are TRBV7-8 and TRBJ1-2; D unclear. V was pared by 5 bases and J by 4 bases, with 11 bases between. From germline, CDR1 is SGHVS and CDR2 FQNEAQ. The CDR3 extends over 13 amino acids. The full variable domain, completed using reference TRBV7-8 and TRBJ1-2, is GAGVSQSPRYKVAKRGQDVALRCDPISGHVSLFWYQQALGQGPEFLTYFQNEAQLDKSGLPSDRFFAERPEGSVSTLKIQRTQQEDSAVYLCASSHIRSYGYTFGSGTRLTVV.

At least ten counts were recorded for this clonotype. The V call is TRBV6-5, the J call TRBJ2-7, with TRBD1 matching over 9 bases. CDR3 length: 13 residues. The ends lost 4 bases at V and 5 bases at J; junction bases unmatched: 3. Germline CDR1 is MNHEY and CDR2 is SVGAGI. The CDR3 reads CASSWDRANEQYF. CDR3 nucleotide sequence: TGTGCCAGCAGTTGGGACAGGGCGAACGAGCAGTACTTC.

This clonotype was seen many times. This CDR3 reads CASSGDSWVTQYF. The CDR3 DNA follows: TGTGCCAGCAGTGGGGATAGTTGGGTGACCCAGTACTTC. The J gene is TRBJ2-5, the V gene TRBV2; D not resolved. Between the trimmed V and J ends, which lost 4 bases and 7 bases, there was a span of 13 bases. This CDR3 has 13 residues. CDR1 is SNHLY and CDR2 is FYNNEI in the germline V gene.

This clonotype was counted at least ten times. The V gene is TRBV4-3, the J gene TRBJ2-7, with TRBD2 identical over 9 bases. This CDR3 has 16 residues. In germline, CDR1 is LGHNA, CDR2 YSLEER. Germline trimming cut 1 base from V and 4 bases from J; bases unmatched to any gene: 8. The CDR3 loop is CASSQGIQAGGYEQYF. The CDR3 DNA sequence: TGCGCCAGCAGCCAAGGTATCCAAGCGGGAGGTTACGAGCAGTACTTC.

In this sample, this clonotype turned up a few times. The J gene is TRBJ2-2, the V gene TRBV12-3 or TRBV12-4; 9 nucleotides line up with TRBD1. J lost 5 bases, V lost 6 bases, and 7 bases had no gene match. CDR3 length equals 15 residues. This chain's CDR3 is CASSGTGSKTGELFF. CDR3 sequence (DNA): TGTGCCAGCAGCGGGACAGGGTCCAAAACCGGGGAGCTGTTTTTT.

In this sample, this clonotype turned up a few times. The chain uses TRBV28 and TRBJ2-5; 14 bases line up with TRBD2. CDR3 size: 18 residues. Germline loops: CDR1 MDHEN, CDR2 SYDVKM. V shed 5 bases, J shed 0 bases, and the junction held 8 bases outside the gene matches. The CDR3 sequence is CASSTGTSGRSHQETQYF. The CDR3 coding sequence is TGTGCCAGCAGTACGGGGACTAGCGGGAGATCGCACCAAGAGACCCAGTACTTC.

This clonotype was counted many times. The junction departs from germline at one end; a sequencing error may be responsible. The rearrangement links TRBV7-2 to TRBJ2-2, with D possibly being TRBD1 (5 bases). CDR3 length: 13 amino acids. Germline V gene lookup returns CDR1 SGHTA and CDR2 FQGNSA. The CDR3 region is CASSLAGTGELFF. The CDR3, as DNA: TGCGCCAGCAGCTTGGCAGGGACCGGGGAGCTGTTTTTT.

This clonotype was picked up one time. The chain employs TRBV23-1 and TRBJ1-5; 10 bases fit TRBD1. TRBV23-1 is an ORF for which the function is uncertain. With 4 bases clipped from V and 2 bases from J, the junction kept 11 bases outside the gene matches. CDR3 length: 18 amino acids. CDR3 nucleotides: TGCGCCAGCAGTCGCCTCGGGACAGGGGCTTTACGCAATCAGCCCCAGCATTTT. It specifies CASSRLGTGALRNQPQHF.

The CDR3: CASSLDGRDPYNEQFF. The DNA for the CDR3 is TGTGCCAGCAGCTTAGACGGGCGGGACCCCTACAATGAGCAGTTCTTC. The rearrangement links TRBV7-9 to TRBJ2-1; a possible D gene is TRBD2 (6 bases). The germline V and J ends were trimmed by 1 base and 2 bases, with 12 bases remaining between them. Germline lookup yields CDR1 SEHNR and CDR2 FQNEAQ (reference sequence). CDR3 size: 16 residues.

In this sample, this clonotype turned up many times. The chain joins TRBV12-3 or TRBV12-4 to TRBJ2-7; no clear D. CDR3 length: 12 amino acids. The V and J ends lost 1 base and 6 bases respectively, with 7 bases between them. In nucleotides, the CDR3 is TGTGCCAGCAGTTTAGTGGGCCCCGAGCAGTACTTC. It translates to CASSLVGPEQYF.

This clonotype was counted a few times. The gene calls are TRBV3-1 and TRBJ2-5; 12 nucleotides align to TRBD2. Germline CDR1 is LGHDT and CDR2 is YNNKEL (reference sequence). The V segment lost 2 bases and the J segment 2 bases; nucleotides outside the gene matches: 6. The CDR3 consists of 17 residues. The CDR3 DNA follows: TGTGCCAGCAGCCAAACCGGACTAGCGGGACCTCAAGAGACCCAGTACTTC. Translating it yields CASSQTGLAGPQETQYF.

The chain employs TRBV6-1 and TRBJ2-7; 10 nucleotides match TRBD2. Germline CDR1 reads MNHNS; CDR2 reads SASEGT. The V segment lost 6 bases and the J segment 6 bases; nucleotides outside the gene matches: 20. CDR3 length: 18 residues. CDR3 sequence reads: CASSPSRPTSGNGGEQYF. Written as DNA, the CDR3 is TGTGCCAGCAGCCCAAGCCGTCCTACTAGCGGGAACGGAGGCGAGCAGTACTTC.

This clonotype was recorded at least ten times. This sequence joins TRBV7-2 and TRBJ2-7; 8 bases are a match to TRBD2. From germline, CDR1 is SGHTA and CDR2 FQGNSA. CDR3 length: 13 residues. V was clipped by 7 bases and J by 6 bases; unmatched bases: 8. The CDR3 loop is CASTGLAVGEQYF. The CDR3, as DNA: TGTGCCAGCACCGGACTAGCAGTCGGCGAGCAGTACTTC.

This clonotype was seen ten or more times. V and J are TRBV27 and TRBJ2-7; weak D call: TRBD1 (6 bases). The CDR3 spans 15 residues. The V gene's germline CDR1 is MNHEY and CDR2 SMNVEV (reference sequence). Trimming stripped 1 base from V and 6 bases from J, with 16 bases between. The CDR3 region has the DNA TGTGCCAGCAGTTTATTCGCATCCGGACAGATCGAGCAGTACTTC. Its translation is CASSLFASGQIEQYF.

This clonotype was counted at least ten times. V gene TRBV15 combines with J gene TRBJ2-1, with 7 positions matching TRBD1. With V trimmed by 3 bases and J by 4 bases, 3 bases remained unmatched. The CDR3 runs to 14 residues. Germline V gene lookup returns CDR1 LNHNV and CDR2 YYDKDF (reference sequence). The CDR3 region is CATSRTGNYNEQFF. Written as DNA, the CDR3 is TGTGCCACCAGCAGGACAGGGAATTACAATGAGCAGTTCTTC.